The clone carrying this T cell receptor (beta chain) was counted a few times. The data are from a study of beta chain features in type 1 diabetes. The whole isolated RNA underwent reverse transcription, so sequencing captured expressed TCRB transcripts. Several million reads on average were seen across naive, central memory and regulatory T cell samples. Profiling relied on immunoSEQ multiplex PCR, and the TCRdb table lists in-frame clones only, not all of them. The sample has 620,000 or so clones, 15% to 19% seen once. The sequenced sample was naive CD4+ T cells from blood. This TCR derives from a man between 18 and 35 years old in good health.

The CDR3 region has the DNA TGTGCCAGCAGCGGGTGGGGTGGTATGAACACTGAAGCTTTCTTT. Protein: CASSGWGGMNTEAFF. The chain carries TRBV5-5 and TRBJ1-1; the D is unclear. Germline V gene sequence: CDR1 SGHKS, CDR2 YYEKEE (reference sequence). This CDR3 is built from 15 residues. The V end lost 4 bases, the J end lost 0 bases, and 13 bases lay between the germline ends.